One and the same sample provided the 23 T cell receptor beta chains below, sequenced in a study of blood T cells in healthy people across ages. It was with a sample-barcoded 5' primer and a J-beta primer mix that a second PCR of roughly 7 to 12 cycles was run. TCRdb re-analysed the 5' RACE reads in MiXCR, keeping a single row per CDR3 protein. The sample records almost 1 million distinct CDR3 sequences, just over 50% being singletons. The sequenced sample consisted of blood. These TCRs come from a woman aged 60-75 years in good health.

The rearrangement joins TRBV11-2 to TRBJ2-4; D gene uncertain. The J call is in doubt because the DNA end fits TRBJ2-7 better. The CDR3 runs 15 residues. Germline V gene sequence: CDR1 SGHAT, CDR2 FQNNGV. CDR3 sequence reads: CASSLILAVVGEQYF. DNA of the CDR3: TGTGCCAGCAGCCTAATACTGGCGGTGGTGGGCGAGCAGTACTTC.

This clonotype was seen only a few times. The V call is TRBV6-5, the J call TRBJ1-2; tentatively, D is TRBD1 (5 bases). This CDR3 is built from 15 residues. V lost 5 bases, J lost 4 bases, and 17 bases lay in between. Germline V CDR1 and CDR2: MNHEY, SVGAGI. This CDR3 is CASSPLRLGGYGYTF. CDR3 coding DNA: TGTGCCAGCAGTCCCCTCAGACTGGGGGGCTATGGCTACACCTTC.

The chain recombines TRBV20-1 with TRBJ2-1, with 7 bases aligning to TRBD2. Trimming cost V 3 bases and J 4 bases; bases outside gene matches: 6. Germline V gene data show CDR1 as DFQATT and CDR2 as SNEGSKA (reference sequence). The CDR3 has 14 residues. The CDR3, as DNA: TGCAGTGCTAGTCCTGCGGGAGAGTACAATGAGCAGTTCTTC. It encodes CSASPAGEYNEQFF.

This clonotype has only a few counts. J is TRBJ1-6 and V is TRBV12-3 or TRBV12-4, with a possible D match to TRBD1 (5 bases). V lost 6 bases and J 7 bases, leaving 13 bases between the germline ends. This CDR3 has 14 residues. Written as DNA, the CDR3 is TGTGCCAGCAGCCTTAGGGGCGGGAATTCACCCCTCCACTTT. Amino acids: CASSLRGGNSPLHF.

This clonotype has more than one count but fewer than ten. The chain uses TRBV20-1 and TRBJ2-7; no reliable D call. Trimming stripped 7 bases from V and 0 bases from J, with 13 bases between. Germline CDR1 is DFQATT and CDR2 is SNEGSKA (reference sequence). The CDR3 has 13 amino acids. The CDR3 loop reads CSGLIGSSYEQYF. CDR3 nucleotides: TGCAGTGGCTTGATCGGTAGCTCCTACGAGCAGTACTTC.

This chain uses TRBV29-1 with TRBJ2-5; a possible D gene is TRBD2 (6 bases). The length of the CDR3 is 15 residues. Per the germline V gene, CDR1 is SQVTM and CDR2 is ANQGSEA. V dropped 5 bases and J dropped 2 bases, with 18 bases sitting between them. The DNA for the CDR3 is TGCAGCGTTTTGAAAGGGGCCGGGACTCAAGAGACCCAGTACTTC. Amino acid sequence: CSVLKGAGTQETQYF.

This clonotype was picked up a small number of times. The chain combines TRBV29-1 with TRBJ2-7; D unresolved. Germline CDR1 and CDR2: SQVTM and ANQGSEA. This CDR3 has 11 amino acids. V was clipped by 4 bases and J by 4 bases, with 8 bases between them. The chain's CDR3 is CSVGTLYEQYF. The CDR3 bases are TGCAGCGTTGGGACCTTATACGAGCAGTACTTC.

The chain couples TRBV7-2 to TRBJ2-2, with D maybe TRBD1 (7 bases). Germline CDR1 SGHTA, CDR2 FQGNSA. The V and J ends lost 5 bases and 4 bases respectively, with 20 bases between them. This CDR3 contains 17 residues. CDR3 sequence reads: CASSPETGRWSTGELFF. The CDR3 nucleotides are TGTGCCAGCAGCCCCGAGACAGGGAGGTGGAGCACCGGGGAGCTGTTTTTT.

This clonotype was counted at least ten times. The chain employs TRBV4-1 and TRBJ1-4, with D perhaps matching TRBD1 (6 bases). The CDR3 contains 13 residues. V was trimmed by 8 bases and J by 8 bases, leaving 15 bases between them. Germline assignment: CDR1 MGHRA and CDR2 YSYEKL. The CDR3 DNA reads as TGCGCCAGCGGACAGACACGGGGAGAAAAACTGTTTTTT. Its translation: CASGQTRGEKLFF.

The chain recombines TRBV7-2 with TRBJ1-6; D perhaps matches TRBD1 (6 bases). Germline lookup yields CDR1 SGHTA and CDR2 FQGNSA. The V gene lost 5 bases and the J gene lost 10 bases, with 12 bases spanning the gap. The CDR3 covers 13 residues. In DNA form, the CDR3 reads TGTGCCAGCAGCGCCTACAGGGAATCACCCCTCCACTTT. Protein: CASSAYRESPLHF.

The chain is built from TRBV2 and TRBJ2-1, with D possibly being TRBD1 or TRBD2 (5 bases each). Trimming took 9 bases from V and 9 from J, leaving 18 bases between them. CDR1 SNHLY and CDR2 FYNNEI come from the germline V gene. The CDR3 covers 13 residues. This chain's CDR3 is CASTGTLASEQFF. In DNA form, the CDR3 reads TGTGCCAGTACGGGGACCTTAGCTAGTGAGCAGTTCTTC. The full variable domain, its missing parts supplied by reference TRBV2 and TRBJ2-1, is EPEVTQTPSHQVTQMGQEVILRCVPISNHLYFYWYRQILGQKVEFLVSFYNNEISEKSEIFDDQFSVERPDGSNFTLKIRSTKLEDSAMYFCASTGTLASEQFFGPGTRLTVL.

This chain uses TRBV7-9 with TRBJ2-5, with D uncertain. Per germline, CDR1 SEHNR and CDR2 FQNEAQ (reference sequence). This CDR3 has 8 amino acids. V was clipped by 10 bases and J by 12 bases, with 9 bases between them. CDR3 DNA: TGTGCCACCTCGAACGAGTACTTC. This codes for CATSNEYF. The full variable domain, its missing parts supplied by reference TRBV7-9 and TRBJ2-5, is DTGVSQNPRHKITKRGQNVTFRCDPISEHNRLYWYRQTLGQGPEFLTYFQNEAQLEKSRLLSDRFSAERPKGSFSTLEIQRTEQGDSAMYLCATSNEYFGPGTRLLVL.

The V call is TRBV29-1, the J call TRBJ2-1; 11 nucleotides line up with TRBD2. The CDR3 spans 13 residues. Trimming removed 6 bases from V and 9 bases from J; junction bases left unmatched: 7. Germline loops: CDR1 SQVTM, CDR2 ANQGSEA. CDR3 bases: TGCAGCGTCCAGACTAGCGGGATAGGTGAGCAGTTCTTC. Its translation: CSVQTSGIGEQFF.

This clonotype turned up a few times. The rearrangement uses TRBV28 and TRBJ2-5; D may match TRBD1 or TRBD2 (5 bases each). Trimming pared 6 bases from V and 5 bases from J, leaving 22 bases between. The CDR3 is made up of 16 amino acids. Germline-derived CDR1 and CDR2 are MDHEN and SYDVKM. The CDR3: CASRATATSRVETQYF. In DNA form, the CDR3 reads TGTGCCAGCAGAGCGACAGCAACTAGTAGGGTGGAGACCCAGTACTTC.

The V gene is TRBV20-1, the J gene TRBJ2-3; D gene unclear. The CDR3 extends over 13 amino acids. The V gene's germline CDR1 is DFQATT and CDR2 SNEGSKA (reference sequence). V was trimmed by 0 bases and J by 3 bases, leaving 7 bases between them. The CDR3 loop is CSARDLGTDTQYF. The CDR3 region has the DNA TGCAGTGCTAGAGATCTGGGGACAGATACGCAGTATTTT.

The chain has TRBV20-1 and TRBJ1-1; 9 nucleotides match TRBD1. CDR1 is DFQATT and CDR2 is SNEGSKA in the germline V gene (reference sequence). The V segment lost 0 bases and the J segment 6 bases; nucleotides outside the gene matches: 5. The CDR3 runs 14 residues. The CDR3 loop reads CSAREGQGGPEAFF. The CDR3 DNA sequence: TGCAGTGCTAGAGAGGGACAGGGTGGCCCTGAAGCTTTCTTT.

The gene calls are TRBV3-1 and TRBJ2-2; possibly TRBD1 or TRBD2 for D (5 bases each). V gave up 0 bases and J gave up 4 bases, with 12 bases separating them. The germline CDR1 and CDR2 sequences are LGHDT and YNNKEL (reference sequence). The CDR3 runs to 16 residues. CDR3 region: CASSQDRKRGTGELFF. The CDR3 bases are TGTGCCAGCAGCCAAGATCGGAAGAGGGGCACCGGGGAGCTGTTTTTT.

As DNA, the CDR3 is TGTGCCAGTAGACGCGGCGGGCCCAATTTGAGTCCGCGGAATGAGCAGTTCTTC. Protein sequence: CASRRGGPNLSPRNEQFF. The rearrangement joins TRBV6-5 to TRBJ2-1; the D gene is possibly TRBD2 (5 bases). The ends were cut back, 9 bases at V and 7 bases at J, with 31 bases in the middle. The CDR3 runs 18 residues. CDR1 and CDR2 from the germline V gene are MNHEY and SVGAGI.

V is TRBV27 and J is TRBJ2-7; 11 bases map to TRBD2. Trimming removed 2 bases from V and 5 bases from J; junction bases left unmatched: 8. CDR1 is MNHEY, CDR2 SMNVEV, per germline (reference sequence). The CDR3 length is 16 residues. The CDR3 DNA reads as TGTGCCAGCAGTTTAACGTACGGGACTAGCGGCCACGAGCAGTACTTC. The encoded protein is CASSLTYGTSGHEQYF.

This clonotype was seen a handful of times. This chain connects TRBV5-1 to TRBJ2-1; TRBD2 matches 11 bases. Per germline, CDR1 SGHRS and CDR2 YFSETQ. This CDR3 comprises 15 residues. The V segment lost 2 bases and the J segment 6 bases; nucleotides outside the gene matches: 4. Here the CDR3 reads CASSFTSGSFNEQFF. In DNA, the CDR3 is TGCGCCAGCAGCTTTACTAGCGGGAGTTTCAATGAGCAGTTCTTC.

This rearrangement joins TRBV7-9 to TRBJ2-7; 10 positions match TRBD2. Looked up from germline, CDR1 is SEHNR and CDR2 is FQNEAQ (reference sequence). The V gene end was trimmed by 2 bases and the J gene end by 5 bases; junction bases not matched to a gene: 15. CDR3 size: 18 residues. In DNA, the CDR3 is TGTGCCAGCAGCTTATCCCTAATCACTAGCGGGAAGAGCCACGAGCAGTACTTC. Its translation: CASSLSLITSGKSHEQYF.

The rearrangement joins TRBV4-2 to TRBJ1-1, with D possibly being TRBD1 (5 bases). V lost 7 bases and J lost 6, with 9 bases in between. The CDR3 length is 11 residues. The germline CDR1 and CDR2 sequences are LGHNA and YNFKEQ. CDR3 loop: CASNRGAEAFF. The CDR3 DNA sequence: TGTGCCAGCAACCGAGGGGCTGAAGCTTTCTTT.

The V call is TRBV30, the J call TRBJ1-5; no clear D gene. Trimming removed 3 bases from V and 1 base from J, with 7 bases in between. The CDR3 covers 13 residues. CDR1 and CDR2 from the germline V gene are GTSNPN and SVGIG (reference sequence). The CDR3: CAWSHVSNQPQHF. The CDR3 nucleotides are TGTGCCTGGAGCCACGTCAGCAATCAGCCCCAGCATTTT.